The clone carrying this T cell receptor (beta chain) was seen a single time. These data originate in a study of T cell changes during pregnancy in multiple sclerosis. Here immunoSEQ multiplex PCR was the method, and the copy in TCRdb shows in-frame clones only, minus some. Of 75,000 to 90,000 clones in the sample, approximately 91% were seen once. The sample was PBMCs, taken in the first trimester of pregnancy. The TCR sequence derives from a female donor in good health, serving as a control in a pregnancy study. Some clones in this sample may be carry-over from other donors' samples.

The CDR3 nucleotides read TGTGCCACCCGGTGGGAGGAGGGTCCGCAGGGCTACACCTTC. Translated: CATRWEEGPQGYTF. V gene TRBV10-3 combines with J gene TRBJ1-2; the D is unclear. CDR3 length equals 14 residues. Germline CDR1 is ENHRY and CDR2 is SYGVKD. V dropped 10 bases and J dropped 8 bases, with 23 bases sitting between them.